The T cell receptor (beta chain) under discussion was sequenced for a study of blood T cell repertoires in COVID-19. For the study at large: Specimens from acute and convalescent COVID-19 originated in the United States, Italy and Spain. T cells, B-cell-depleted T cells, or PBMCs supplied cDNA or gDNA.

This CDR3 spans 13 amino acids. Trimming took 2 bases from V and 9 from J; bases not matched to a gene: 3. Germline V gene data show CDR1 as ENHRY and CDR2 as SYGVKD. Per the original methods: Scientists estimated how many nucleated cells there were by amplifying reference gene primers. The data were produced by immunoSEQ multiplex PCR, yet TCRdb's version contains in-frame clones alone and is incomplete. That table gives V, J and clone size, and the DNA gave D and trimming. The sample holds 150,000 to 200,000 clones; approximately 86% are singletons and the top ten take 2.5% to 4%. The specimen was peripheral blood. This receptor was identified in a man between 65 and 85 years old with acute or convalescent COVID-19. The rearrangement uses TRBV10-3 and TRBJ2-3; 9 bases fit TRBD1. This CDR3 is CAISEGGTGTQYF. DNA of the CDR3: TGTGCCATCAGTGAGGGGGGGACAGGGACGCAGTATTTT.